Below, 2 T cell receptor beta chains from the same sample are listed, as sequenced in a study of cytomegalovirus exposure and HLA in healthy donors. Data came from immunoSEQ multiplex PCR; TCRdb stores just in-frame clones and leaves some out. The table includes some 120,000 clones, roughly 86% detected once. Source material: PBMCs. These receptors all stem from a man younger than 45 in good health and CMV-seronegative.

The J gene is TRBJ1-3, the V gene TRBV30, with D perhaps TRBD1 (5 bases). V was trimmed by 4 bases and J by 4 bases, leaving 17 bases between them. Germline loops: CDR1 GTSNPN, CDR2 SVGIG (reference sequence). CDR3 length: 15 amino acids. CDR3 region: CAWNNRGVAGNTIYF. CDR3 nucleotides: TGTGCCTGGAATAATAGGGGCGTCGCCGGAAACACCATATATTTT.

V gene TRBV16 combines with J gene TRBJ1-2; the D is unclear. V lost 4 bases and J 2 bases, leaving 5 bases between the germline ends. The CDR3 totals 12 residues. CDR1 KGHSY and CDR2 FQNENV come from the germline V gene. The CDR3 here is CASSPRNYGYTF. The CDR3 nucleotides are TGTGCCAGCAGCCCACGGAACTATGGCTACACCTTC.